Below are 26 T cell receptor beta chains sequenced from a single sample in a study of T-cell memory formation after mild COVID-19. TCRdb reprocessed the 5' RACE reads with MiXCR, giving one entry per CDR3 protein. The data show 120,000 to 150,000 distinct CDR3 sequences, with 15% to 20% seen just once and about 2.3% held by the top ten. The sample consisted of PBMCs or a T cell subset sorted from them (not recorded which). These receptors were obtained from an adult woman who had mild COVID-19 (a few samples of this study predate the infection). Cell type and time point are not known.

In its sample, this clonotype was seen a few times. The V call is TRBV20-1, the J call TRBJ1-2; TRBD1 agrees at 10 bases. CDR3 length: 15 amino acids. CDR1 DFQATT and CDR2 SNEGSKA come from the germline V gene (reference sequence). Trimming removed 1 base from V and 4 bases from J; junction bases left unmatched: 6. CDR3: CSARAMGQGTYGYTF. As DNA, the CDR3 is TGCAGTGCTAGAGCCATGGGACAGGGGACCTATGGCTACACCTTC.

A few counts support this clonotype. V usage is TRBV7-2 and J usage is TRBJ2-3; D is uncertain. V was trimmed by 5 bases and J by 0 bases, leaving 12 bases between them. Germline V gene lookup returns CDR1 SGHTA and CDR2 FQGNSA. The CDR3 loop spans 15 amino acids. CDR3 DNA: TGTGCCAGCAGCCCCTACATTACTAGCACAGATACGCAGTATTTT. It yields the protein CASSPYITSTDTQYF.

The genes are TRBV7-2 and TRBJ2-1; 10 positions agree with TRBD2. Per the germline V gene, CDR1 is SGHTA and CDR2 is FQGNSA. The V segment lost 3 bases and the J segment 0 bases; nucleotides outside the gene matches: 17. The CDR3 sequence is 21 residues long. The CDR3 is CASSFRTSGHSSAVSYNEQFF. CDR3 bases: TGTGCCAGCAGCTTCCGGACTAGCGGTCACTCCTCGGCCGTCTCCTACAATGAGCAGTTCTTC.

In its sample, this clonotype was seen a few times. The chain couples TRBV11-3 to TRBJ2-1; possible D gene TRBD2, 6 bases. The CDR3 runs to 14 residues. Germline V lookup: CDR1 SGHNT, CDR2 YENEEA. V was trimmed by 5 bases and J by 5 bases, leaving 13 bases between them. The CDR3 DNA sequence: TGTGCCAGCAGCACGCGGGACGGGGACAATGAGCAGTTCTTC. Its translation: CASSTRDGDNEQFF.

Only a few counts were recorded for this clonotype. This chain links TRBV20-1 with TRBJ1-2; perhaps TRBD1 as D (5 bases). The V end lost 3 bases, the J end lost 4 bases, and 21 bases lay between the germline ends. CDR3 length equals 16 residues. Germline lookup yields CDR1 DFQATT and CDR2 SNEGSKA (reference sequence). As DNA, the CDR3 is TGCAGTGCTAGGAAAATAGATGGGACGAAGTTCTATGGCTACACCTTC. It yields the protein CSARKIDGTKFYGYTF.

The rearrangement uses TRBV9 and TRBJ2-7, with a possible D match to TRBD2 (5 bases). V was clipped by 3 bases and J by 3 bases, with 10 bases between them. Per the germline V gene, CDR1 is SGDLS and CDR2 is YYNGEE. The CDR3 loop spans 13 amino acids. CDR3 sequence: CASSGGSNYEQYF. For the CDR3, the DNA is TGTGCCAGCAGCGGCGGGTCAAACTACGAGCAGTACTTC.

The rearrangement uses TRBV27 and TRBJ2-6; no clear D. The germline gives CDR1 MNHEY, CDR2 SMNVEV (reference sequence). Trimming took 6 bases from V and 1 from J, leaving 7 bases between them. This CDR3 spans 14 amino acids. CDR3 in DNA: TGTGCCAGCAGCTTCGGGTCTGGGGCCAACGTCCTGACTTTC. Its translation: CASSFGSGANVLTF.

This clonotype was seen only a few times. The chain recombines TRBV9 with TRBJ2-1; D possibly corresponds to TRBD2 (5 bases). The germline gives CDR1 SGDLS, CDR2 YYNGEE. V lost 3 bases and J 0 bases, leaving 16 bases between the germline ends. There are 17 residues in the CDR3. DNA of the CDR3: TGTGCCAGCAGCGCCAACCCAGGAGCGGACTCCTACAATGAGCAGTTCTTC. Protein product: CASSANPGADSYNEQFF.

This clonotype occurred once. This rearrangement joins TRBV12-3 or TRBV12-4 to TRBJ1-3; the D gene is possibly TRBD1 (6 bases). V lost 6 bases and J 2 bases, leaving 8 bases between the germline ends. There are 13 residues in the CDR3. This chain's CDR3 is CASRGAAGNTIYF. DNA for the CDR3: TGTGCCAGCAGGGGGGCGGCTGGAAACACCATATATTTT.

This chain connects TRBV6-6 to TRBJ2-3; D perhaps matches TRBD1 (5 bases). With 5 bases removed from V and 2 bases from J, the gap between germline ends came to 11 bases. The CDR3 has 14 residues. Germline V gene sequence: CDR1 MNHNY, CDR2 SVGAGI (reference sequence). The CDR3 DNA reads TGTGCCAGCAGTCAAGGGGTAGCCACAGATACGCAGTATTTT. Amino acids: CASSQGVATDTQYF.

This chain's CDR3 is CASSRGNVGSGRATDTQYF. The CDR3 nucleotides are TGTGCCAGCAGTAGGGGGAATGTGGGTAGCGGGAGGGCGACAGATACGCAGTATTTT. J is TRBJ2-3 and V is TRBV7-3, with 11 nucleotides matching TRBD2. The V segment lost 6 bases and the J segment 3 bases; nucleotides outside the gene matches: 17. The germline gives CDR1 SGHTA, CDR2 FQGTGA. The CDR3 length is 19 residues.

This clonotype came up many times. The chain recombines TRBV13 with TRBJ1-1, with D unresolved. From germline, CDR1 is PRHDT and CDR2 FYEKMQ (reference sequence). V was pared by 5 bases and J by 1 base, with 8 bases between. The CDR3 contains 13 residues. Here the CDR3 DNA reads TGTGCCAGCAGCCCGCGGGGGAACACTGAAGCTTTCTTT. Its translation is CASSPRGNTEAFF.

This clonotype was seen only a few times. This chain links TRBV10-3 with TRBJ2-7, with a weak D call TRBD2 (6 bases). This CDR3 has 13 residues. The V gene's germline CDR1 is ENHRY and CDR2 SYGVKD. V lost 5 bases, J lost 4 bases, and 12 bases lay in between. The DNA for the CDR3 is TGTGCCATCAGTATTGCAGGGAGGTACGAGCAGTACTTC. It specifies CAISIAGRYEQYF.

This clonotype was observed a handful of times. The J gene is TRBJ2-5, the V gene TRBV29-1, with D possibly matching TRBD1 (5 bases). With 4 bases removed from V and 7 bases from J, the gap between germline ends came to 13 bases. Germline-derived CDR1 and CDR2 are SQVTM and ANQGSEA. CDR3 length: 12 residues. This chain's CDR3 is CSVVSDTGTQYF. The CDR3 DNA sequence: TGCAGCGTTGTATCGGACACCGGGACCCAGTACTTC.

V usage is TRBV29-1 and J usage is TRBJ1-2; 10 bases match TRBD1. The CDR3 loop spans 12 amino acids. V lost 7 bases, J lost 8 bases, and 7 bases stayed unmatched. From germline, CDR1 is SQVTM and CDR2 ANQGSEA. The CDR3 sequence is CSAEGQGLGYTF. CDR3 nucleotides: TGCAGCGCTGAGGGACAGGGGCTCGGCTACACCTTC.

There are a few counts of this clonotype. The chain carries TRBV4-3 and TRBJ2-7; 9 bases align to TRBD1. V lost 1 base, J lost 6 bases, and 4 bases stayed unmatched. Germline V CDR1 and CDR2: LGHNA, YSLEER. This CDR3 region has 14 residues. CDR3 protein: CASSQAQGAAEQYF. Here the CDR3 DNA reads TGCGCCAGCAGCCAAGCACAGGGGGCTGCCGAGCAGTACTTC.

This clonotype has only a few counts. V gene TRBV4-2 combines with J gene TRBJ2-4; possible D gene TRBD2, 6 bases. This CDR3 region has 17 residues. Trimming removed 0 bases from V and 9 bases from J, with 21 bases in between. Germline V gene sequence: CDR1 LGHNA, CDR2 YNFKEQ. The CDR3: CASSQEGSGTPGGIQYF. The CDR3 nucleotides are TGTGCCAGCAGCCAAGAGGGGTCGGGCACTCCCGGGGGCATTCAGTACTTC.

The gene calls are TRBV4-3 and TRBJ2-3; the D is unclear. The germline V gene has CDR1 LGHNA and CDR2 YSLEER. The CDR3 loop spans 15 amino acids. The germline V and J ends were trimmed by 0 bases and 4 bases, with 11 bases remaining between them. The CDR3 loop reads CASSQDRASPDTQYF. DNA for the CDR3: TGCGCCAGCAGCCAAGATCGGGCCAGCCCAGATACGCAGTATTTT.

V gene TRBV4-3 combines with J gene TRBJ2-1; tentative D call: TRBD1 (6 bases). Germline V gene data show CDR1 as LGHNA and CDR2 as YSLEER. This CDR3 is built from 15 residues. V was pared by 1 base and J by 8 bases, with 15 bases between. The chain's CDR3 is CASSQVPLPGDEQFF. The CDR3 coding sequence is TGCGCCAGCAGCCAAGTTCCTCTCCCAGGGGATGAGCAGTTCTTC.

Here the CDR3 reads CASSRQANEQFF. Written as DNA, the CDR3 is TGTGCCAGCTCGCGACAGGCCAATGAGCAGTTCTTC. The chain has TRBV18 and TRBJ2-1; a possible D gene is TRBD1 (6 bases). From germline, CDR1 is KGHSH and CDR2 LQKENI. The V and J ends lost 6 bases and 6 bases respectively, with 9 bases between them. CDR3 length: 12 amino acids.

This clonotype was counted between two and nine times. CDR3 nucleotide sequence: TGTGCCAGCAGATGGCGGGAGGCCTCCTACGAGCAGTACTTC. It specifies CASRWREASYEQYF. J is TRBJ2-7 and V is TRBV5-6, with 8 bases that match TRBD2. CDR1 and CDR2 (germline): SGHDT, YYEEEE. Unmatched junction bases numbered 4, after V lost 5 bases and J lost 0 bases. The CDR3 totals 14 residues.

This clonotype was seen only a few times. The V call is TRBV5-1, the J call TRBJ1-2, with TRBD1 identical over 9 bases. The CDR3 contains 16 residues. The germline V gene has CDR1 SGHRS and CDR2 YFSETQ. The V and J ends lost 1 base and 6 bases, in that order; junction bases with no gene match: 10. CDR3 bases: TGCGCCAGCAGCTTGTCACAGGGGGCTGCGGGAGATGGCTACACCTTC. Its translation: CASSLSQGAAGDGYTF.

This clonotype was found a few times. V gene TRBV7-9 combines with J gene TRBJ2-5; D possibly uses TRBD1 or TRBD2 (5 bases each). V lost 1 base and J 2 bases, leaving 17 bases between the germline ends. This CDR3 spans 17 amino acids. Germline-derived CDR1 and CDR2 are SEHNR and FQNEAQ (reference sequence). As DNA, the CDR3 is TGTGCCAGCAGCTTAGGACGGGGCCTAACCTTACAAGAGACCCAGTACTTC. As protein: CASSLGRGLTLQETQYF.

In its sample, this clonotype was seen a few times. The chain recombines TRBV3-1 with TRBJ1-2; no clear D. The CDR3 has 16 residues. The V and J ends lost 0 bases and 7 bases respectively, with 18 bases between them. Germline-derived CDR1 and CDR2 are LGHDT and YNNKEL (reference sequence). The CDR3 loop reads CASSQDVVQALSGYTF. CDR3 DNA: TGTGCCAGCAGCCAAGATGTCGTCCAGGCCCTATCTGGCTACACCTTC.

The chain employs TRBV7-2 and TRBJ2-3; maybe TRBD1 (5 bases). V shed 5 bases and J shed 12 bases, with 21 bases lying between them. The CDR3 runs to 14 residues. The germline V gene encodes CDR1 SGHTA and CDR2 FQGNSA. CDR3 DNA sequence: TGTGCCAGCAGCCCACGAGCACAGGAAAGGGGTCAGTATTTT. Its protein product is CASSPRAQERGQYF.

This clonotype was recorded a few times. The rearrangement links TRBV5-1 to TRBJ2-7; 7 positions match TRBD1. CDR1 and CDR2 from the germline V gene are SGHRS and YFSETQ. The CDR3 runs to 14 residues. The junction had 4 bases not matched to a gene; V was cut back by 3 bases and J by 1 base. The CDR3 coding sequence is TGCGCCAGCAGCTCGCCGGGACAGTCCTACGAGCAGTACTTC. The encoded protein is CASSSPGQSYEQYF.